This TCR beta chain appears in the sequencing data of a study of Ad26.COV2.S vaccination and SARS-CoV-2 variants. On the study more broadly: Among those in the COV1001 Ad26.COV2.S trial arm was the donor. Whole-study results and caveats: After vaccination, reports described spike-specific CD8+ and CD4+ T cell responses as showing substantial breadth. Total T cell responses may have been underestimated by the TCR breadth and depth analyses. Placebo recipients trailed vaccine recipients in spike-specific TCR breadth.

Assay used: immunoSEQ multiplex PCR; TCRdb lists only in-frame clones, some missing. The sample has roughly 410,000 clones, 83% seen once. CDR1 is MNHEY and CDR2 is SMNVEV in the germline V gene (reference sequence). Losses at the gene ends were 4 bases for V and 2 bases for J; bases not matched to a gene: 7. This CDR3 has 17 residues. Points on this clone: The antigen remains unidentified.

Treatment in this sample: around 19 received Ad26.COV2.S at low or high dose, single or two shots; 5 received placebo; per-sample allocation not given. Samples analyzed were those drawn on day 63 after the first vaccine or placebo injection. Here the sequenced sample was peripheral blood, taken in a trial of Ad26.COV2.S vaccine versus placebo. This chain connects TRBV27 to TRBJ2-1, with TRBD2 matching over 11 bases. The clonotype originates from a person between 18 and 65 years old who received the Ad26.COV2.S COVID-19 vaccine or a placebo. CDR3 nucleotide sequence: TGTGCCAGCAGTTCCTATAGCGGGAGGGCCACCTACAATGAGCAGTTCTTC. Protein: CASSSYSGRATYNEQFF.